Listed below are T cell receptor beta chains from one sample, sequenced in a study of cytomegalovirus exposure and HLA in healthy donors. Assay used: immunoSEQ multiplex PCR; TCRdb lists only in-frame clones, some missing. The sample records 59,000 or so clones, roughly 87% being singletons. The sequenced sample was PBMCs. These receptors came from a young woman in good health and CMV-seronegative. Both conserved end residues are part of each CDR3. A D gene is named only where the DNA matches it firmly. Where a row states a size, it is once, few, many or the class of an expanded clone; other rows omit it.

v_gene: TRBV6-1; abundance: few; j_gene: TRBJ2-2; d_gene: NA; CDR3aa: CASSDRYTGELFF; CDR3nt: TGTGCCAGCAGTGACAGATACACCGGGGAGCTGTTTTTT
v_gene: TRBV9; abundance: NA; j_gene: TRBJ2-1; d_gene: NA; CDR3aa: CASSGRGSGDNEQFF; CDR3nt: TGTGCCAGCAGCGGCCGTGGTAGCGGAGACAATGAGCAGTTCTTC
v_gene: TRBV29-1; abundance: NA; j_gene: TRBJ1-4; d_gene: NA; CDR3aa: CSVGAEINEKLFF; CDR3nt: TGCAGCGTTGGTGCCGAGATTAATGAAAAACTGTTTTTT
v_gene: TRBV19; abundance: few; j_gene: TRBJ2-2; d_gene: TRBD2; CDR3aa: CASSSTSGGNTGELFF; CDR3nt: TGTGCCAGTAGTTCGACTAGCGGGGGGAACACCGGGGAGCTGTTTTTT
v_gene: TRBV28; abundance: NA; j_gene: TRBJ1-2; d_gene: NA; CDR3aa: CASSLSTAIYGYTF; CDR3nt: TGTGCCAGCAGTTTGTCGACAGCAATCTATGGCTACACCTTC
v_gene: TRBV4-1; abundance: NA; j_gene: TRBJ1-4; d_gene: NA; CDR3aa: CASSQEWGGDEKLFF; CDR3nt: TGCGCCAGCAGCCAAGAGTGGGGGGGCGATGAAAAACTGTTTTTT
v_gene: TRBV7-2; abundance: NA; j_gene: TRBJ1-1; d_gene: NA; CDR3aa: CASSPMNTEAFF; CDR3nt: TGTGCCAGCAGCCCCATGAACACTGAAGCTTTCTTT
v_gene: TRBV30; abundance: NA; j_gene: TRBJ2-1; d_gene: TRBD2; CDR3aa: CAWSRAGGNNEQFF; CDR3nt: TGTGCCTGGAGTCGAGCGGGGGGGAACAATGAGCAGTTCTTC
v_gene: TRBV4-2; abundance: NA; j_gene: TRBJ1-4; d_gene: NA; CDR3aa: CASSPADSTNEKLFF; CDR3nt: TGTGCCAGCAGCCCAGCGGATTCAACTAATGAAAAACTGTTTTTT
v_gene: TRBV7-9; abundance: NA; j_gene: TRBJ2-2; d_gene: NA; CDR3aa: CASSLRRGSGELFF; CDR3nt: TGTGCCAGCAGCCTCCGAAGGGGTTCCGGGGAGCTGTTTTTT
v_gene: TRBV30; abundance: NA; j_gene: TRBJ2-1; d_gene: TRBD2; CDR3aa: CAWSATSGGNEQFF; CDR3nt: TGTGCCTGGAGTGCGACTAGCGGGGGTAATGAGCAGTTCTTC
v_gene: TRBV11-1; abundance: NA; j_gene: TRBJ1-5; d_gene: NA; CDR3aa: CASSPGQSSNQPQHF; CDR3nt: TGTGCCAGCAGCCCCGGACAAAGTAGCAATCAGCCCCAGCATTTT
v_gene: TRBV7-9; abundance: once; j_gene: TRBJ2-5; d_gene: NA; CDR3aa: CASSLKQGIGWLETQYF; CDR3nt: TGTGCCAGCAGCCTAAAACAGGGAATCGGGTGGTTGGAGACCCAGTACTTC
v_gene: TRBV6-5; abundance: NA; j_gene: TRBJ1-2; d_gene: NA; CDR3aa: CASSYSVSGGDYGYTF; CDR3nt: TGTGCCAGCAGTTACTCTGTCTCGGGGGGGGACTATGGCTACACCTTC